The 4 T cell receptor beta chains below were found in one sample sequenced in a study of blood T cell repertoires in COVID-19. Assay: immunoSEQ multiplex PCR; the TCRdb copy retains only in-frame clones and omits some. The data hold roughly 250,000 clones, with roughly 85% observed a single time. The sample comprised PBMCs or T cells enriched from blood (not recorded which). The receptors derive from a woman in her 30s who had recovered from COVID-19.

The CDR3: CASTATGDNEKLFF. CDR3 bases: TGCGCCAGCACGGCAACAGGGGATAATGAAAAACTGTTTTTT. V and J are TRBV5-1 and TRBJ1-4; TRBD1 matches at 7 bases. Per germline, CDR1 SGHRS and CDR2 YFSETQ. J lost 4 bases, V lost 6 bases, and 6 bases had no gene match. The CDR3 loop spans 14 amino acids.

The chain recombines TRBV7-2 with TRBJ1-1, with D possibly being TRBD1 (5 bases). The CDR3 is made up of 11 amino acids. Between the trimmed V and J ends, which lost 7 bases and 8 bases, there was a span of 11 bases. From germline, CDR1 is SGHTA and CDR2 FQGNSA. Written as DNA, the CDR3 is TGTGCCAGCACAGGGAGGATCGAAGCTTTCTTT. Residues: CASTGRIEAFF.

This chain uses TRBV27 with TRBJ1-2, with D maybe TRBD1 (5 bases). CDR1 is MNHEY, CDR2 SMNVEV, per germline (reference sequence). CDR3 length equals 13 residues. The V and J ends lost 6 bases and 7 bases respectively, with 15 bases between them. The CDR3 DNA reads TGTGCCAGCAGGAAGGGGAGGGGCCGTGGCTACACCTTC. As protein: CASRKGRGRGYTF.

In nucleotides, the CDR3 is TGCGCCAGCAGCCAAACAAGGAACACTGAAGCTTTCTTT. This encodes CASSQTRNTEAFF. The chain combines TRBV4-1 with TRBJ1-1; D ambiguous. Germline CDR1 is MGHRA and CDR2 is YSYEKL. The CDR3 runs to 13 residues. V was pared by 2 bases and J by 1 base, with 5 bases between.